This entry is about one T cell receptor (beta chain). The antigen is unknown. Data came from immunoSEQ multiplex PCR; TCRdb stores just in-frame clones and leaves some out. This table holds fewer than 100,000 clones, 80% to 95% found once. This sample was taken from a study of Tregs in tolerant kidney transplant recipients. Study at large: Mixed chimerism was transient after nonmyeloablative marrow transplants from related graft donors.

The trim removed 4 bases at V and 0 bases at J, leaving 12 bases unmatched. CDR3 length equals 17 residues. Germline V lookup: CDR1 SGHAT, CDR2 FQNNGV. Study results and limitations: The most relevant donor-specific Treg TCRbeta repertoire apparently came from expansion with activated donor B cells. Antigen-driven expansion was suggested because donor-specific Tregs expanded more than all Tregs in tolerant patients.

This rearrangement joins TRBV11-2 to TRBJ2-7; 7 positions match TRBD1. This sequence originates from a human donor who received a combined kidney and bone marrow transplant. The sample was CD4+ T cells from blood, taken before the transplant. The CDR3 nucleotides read TGTGCCAGCAGCTCAAAGGGGACAGCGAAATTCTCCTACGAGCAGTACTTC. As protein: CASSSKGTAKFSYEQYF.